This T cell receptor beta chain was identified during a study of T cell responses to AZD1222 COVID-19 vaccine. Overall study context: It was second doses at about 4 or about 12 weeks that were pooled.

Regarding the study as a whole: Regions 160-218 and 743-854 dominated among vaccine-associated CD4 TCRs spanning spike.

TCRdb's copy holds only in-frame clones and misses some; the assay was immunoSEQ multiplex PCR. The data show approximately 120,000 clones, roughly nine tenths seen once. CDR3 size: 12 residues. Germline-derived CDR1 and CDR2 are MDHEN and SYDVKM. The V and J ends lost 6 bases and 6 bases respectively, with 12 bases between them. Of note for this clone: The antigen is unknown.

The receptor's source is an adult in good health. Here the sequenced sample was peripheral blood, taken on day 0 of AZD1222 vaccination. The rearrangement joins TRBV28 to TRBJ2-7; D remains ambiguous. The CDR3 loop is CASSPVTGEQYF. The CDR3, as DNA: TGTGCCAGCAGCCCAGTCACCGGCGAGCAGTACTTC.